This T cell receptor (beta chain) derives from a study of T cell responses to AZD1222 COVID-19 vaccine. V shed 1 base, J shed 4 bases, and the junction held 3 bases outside the gene matches. The CDR3 runs to 15 residues. CDR1 and CDR2 (germline): GTSNPN, SVGIG (reference sequence). The table came from immunoSEQ multiplex PCR; TCRdb's copy has only in-frame clones and leaves some out. Here the sample spans approximately 92,000 clones, 85% to 90% being singletons. The chain links TRBV30 to TRBJ1-3; 11 bases match TRBD1. The sequence came from an adult in good health. The source was peripheral blood, collected on day 0 of AZD1222 vaccination. This CDR3 is CAWSGTGGLGNTIYF. DNA of the CDR3: TGTGCCTGGAGTGGGACAGGGGGCCTAGGAAACACCATATATTTT.